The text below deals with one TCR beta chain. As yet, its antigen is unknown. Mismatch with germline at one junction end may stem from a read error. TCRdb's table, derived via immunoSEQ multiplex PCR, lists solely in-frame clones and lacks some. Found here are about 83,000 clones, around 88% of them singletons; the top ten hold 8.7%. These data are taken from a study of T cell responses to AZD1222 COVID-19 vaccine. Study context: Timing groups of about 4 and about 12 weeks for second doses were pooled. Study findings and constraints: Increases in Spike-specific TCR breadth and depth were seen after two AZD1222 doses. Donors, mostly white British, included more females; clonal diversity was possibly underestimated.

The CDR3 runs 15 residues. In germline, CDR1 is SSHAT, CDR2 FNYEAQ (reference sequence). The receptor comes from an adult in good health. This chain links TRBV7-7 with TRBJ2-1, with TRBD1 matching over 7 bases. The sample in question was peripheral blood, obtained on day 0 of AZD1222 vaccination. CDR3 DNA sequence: TGTGCTAGCAGCTTAGGGGGCGGCTCCTACAATGAGCAGTTCTTC. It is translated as CASSLGGGSYNEQFF.